These T cell receptor beta chains were read from a single sample in a study of blood T cell repertoires in COVID-19. Sequencing used immunoSEQ multiplex PCR; TCRdb keeps in-frame clones, though not all of them. The sample yields about 260,000 clones, about four fifths seen once. The sequenced material came from peripheral blood. The receptors come from a woman aged 45 to 65 who had recovered from COVID-19. CDR3s leave out the opening cysteine and the closing phenylalanine or tryptophan.

>14|TRBV9
ASSVRGLAAGDTQY
>16|TRBV5-1
ASSAGTSGGSRTGELF
>14|TRBV4-1
ASSQDPTGQYNEQF
>10|TRBV19
ASTGGTYGYT
>11|TRBV19
ASSSTGGQPQH
>13|TRBV14
ASSLRLAGVDEQF
>13|TRBV7-3
ASSPGTSGLNEQF
>15|TRBV29-1
SVDARGTAGFSGGYT
>12|TRBV6-5
ASTKAGANYGYT
>13|TRBV6-4
ASKRDIYLNYGYT
>14|TRBV18
ASSPPLTSASNEQF
>11|TRBV5-1
ASSFSGGYEQY
>10|TRBV30
AWSVSIYTQY
>15|TRBV19
ASSIPKDRAHENIQY
>12|TRBV27
ASRIDREHNTIY
>11|TRBV28
ASSQTSRYEQY
>11|TRBV12-3/TRBV12-4
ASSLKWGGEQF
>13|TRBV7-8
ASSSQGTGVTKLF
>13|TRBV5-1
ASSLLAGAYNEQF
>13|TRBV5-5
ASSLAGQGSNEQF
>13|TRBV5-1
ASSLSGGPTDTQY
>12|TRBV18
ASSPFSGENEQF
>11|TRBV10-1
AQPKGRGPEAF
>17|TRBV7-9
ASSFLNLVGQDPNEKLF
>13|TRBV10-1
ASSEEGRGPDTQY